Listed below are T cell receptor beta chains from one sample, sequenced in a study of OX40 agonist ivuxolimab in advanced cancers. Profiled with immunoSEQ multiplex PCR; TCRdb holds only in-frame clones, not every one. The data show some 78,000 clones, more than 75% seen once. Sequencing was performed on CD4+ or CD8+ T cells sorted from blood, taken in a trial of the OX40 agonist ivuxolimab. All receptors come from an adult with an advanced solid tumor such as melanoma, head and neck, liver or kidney cancer. Each CDR3 is given with its conserved first and last residue.

V,CDR3
TRBV5-1,CASTETGSSYEQYF
TRBV7-2,CASSLPFGDTIYF
TRBV5-1,CASSLGGQRGEKLFF
TRBV10-3,CAIRGDAWSQGEGEAFF
TRBV5-1,CASSPPQGASDTQYF
TRBV5-8,CASTTPLRETQYF
TRBV4-1,CASSQGQNTDTQYF
TRBV1,CTSSRRPF
TRBV6-5,CASSYSGYGYTF
TRBV5-1,CASSLLQGKGSAEAFF
TRBV29-1,CSVAPGGTQETQYF
TRBV7-9,CASSLASGATEAFF
TRBV11-2,CASSLDRGDSYEQYF
TRBV6-5,CASRTSGGNNEQFF
TRBV10-1,CVTKQGPNTEAFF
TRBV6-1,CASSERADYGYTF
TRBV6-6,CASSSSSGGTREQYF
TRBV7-9,CASSTLTGVRTYEQYF
TRBV19,CASSTDRDSSSGNTIYF
TRBV7-7,CASSLALGDTQYF
TRBV29-1,CSVLTGGGTNGYTF
TRBV29-1,CSAAGRGQREQYF
TRBV18,CASSTRTGGYEQYF